The 8 T cell receptor beta chains reported below all come from one sample, sequenced in a study of blood T cell repertoires in COVID-19. The data were produced by immunoSEQ multiplex PCR, yet TCRdb's version contains in-frame clones alone and is incomplete. The repertoire consists of about 170,000 clones, with more than 70% occurring once and the leading ten covering around a fifth. The sequencing sample was made of peripheral blood. These receptors all stem from a woman aged 70-85 years who had recovered from COVID-19.

This rearrangement joins TRBV18 to TRBJ1-2, with 7 nucleotides matching TRBD1. In germline, CDR1 is KGHSH, CDR2 LQKENI. This CDR3 spans 14 amino acids. The ends lost 6 bases at V and 3 bases at J; junction bases unmatched: 7. CDR3 sequence reads: CASSTTGTDYGYTF. CDR3 DNA sequence: TGTGCCAGCTCCACAACCGGGACAGACTATGGCTACACCTTC. Full variable domain (missing parts from reference TRBV18 and TRBJ1-2): NAGVMQNPRHLVRRRGQEARLRCSPMKGHSHVYWYRQLPEEGLKFMVYLQKENIIDESGMPKERFSAEFPKEGPSILRIQQVVRGDSAAYFCASSTTGTDYGYTFGSGTRLTVV.

The V and J genes are TRBV19 and TRBJ1-4, with TRBD1 matching 8 bases. V was clipped by 6 bases and J by 4 bases; unmatched bases: 7. CDR3 length: 15 amino acids. Germline CDR1 reads LNHDA; CDR2 reads SQIVND (reference sequence). The CDR3 loop reads CASSPGGAGNEKLFF. CDR3 DNA sequence: TGTGCCAGTAGCCCAGGGGGCGCGGGTAATGAAAAACTGTTTTTT.

This sequence joins TRBV28 and TRBJ2-1; 11 bases line up with TRBD2. The CDR3 consists of 16 residues. The trim removed 6 bases at V and 3 bases at J, leaving 7 bases unmatched. CDR1 is MDHEN and CDR2 is SYDVKM in the germline V gene. The CDR3 loop is CASRTSGTLLYNEQFF. The CDR3 region has the DNA TGTGCCAGCAGGACTAGCGGGACCCTCCTCTACAATGAGCAGTTCTTC.

The chain has TRBV6-4 and TRBJ1-2, with no clear D. V was shortened by 2 bases and J by 8 bases, with 12 bases between the two germline ends. The CDR3 contains 13 residues. Germline lookup yields CDR1 MRHNA and CDR2 SNTAGT. The CDR3 reads CASSDDYSGGYTF. The CDR3 DNA reads TGTGCCAGCAGTGACGACTACTCGGGGGGCTACACCTTC.

The V gene is TRBV5-1, the J gene TRBJ1-3; tentatively, D is TRBD1 (6 bases). The V gene's germline CDR1 is SGHRS and CDR2 YFSETQ. The V end lost 4 bases, the J end lost 4 bases, and 9 bases lay between the germline ends. This CDR3 region has 13 residues. The CDR3 here is CASSGQGGNTIYF. CDR3 sequence (DNA): TGCGCCAGCAGCGGGCAGGGGGGAAACACCATATATTTT.

The chain uses TRBV12-5 and TRBJ2-2, with 10 bases aligning to TRBD2. The CDR3 has 19 amino acids. Germline V lookup: CDR1 LGHNT, CDR2 FRNRAP. The V segment lost 0 bases and the J segment 2 bases; nucleotides outside the gene matches: 9. CDR3 sequence (DNA): TGTGCTAGTGGTTTGGTACGGGCTAGCGGGGGCCCCAACACCGGGGAGCTGTTTTTT. As protein: CASGLVRASGGPNTGELFF. The full variable domain, rest sourced from reference TRBV12-5 and TRBJ2-2, is DARVTQTPRHKVTEMGQEVTMRCQPILGHNTVFWYRQTMMQGLELLAYFRNRAPLDDSGMPKDRFSAEMPDATLATLKIQPSEPRDSAVYFCASGLVRASGGPNTGELFFGEGSRLTVL.

The J gene is TRBJ2-3, the V gene TRBV30, with D perhaps matching TRBD2 (6 bases). Germline CDR1 reads GTSNPN; CDR2 reads SVGIG (reference sequence). V gave up 3 bases and J gave up 1 base, with 14 bases separating them. The CDR3 has 15 amino acids. CDR3 region: CAWRAAGYGTDTQYF. CDR3 nucleotide sequence: TGTGCCTGGAGGGCGGCGGGATATGGCACAGATACGCAGTATTTT.

The chain has TRBV6-2 or TRBV6-3 and TRBJ2-1; D gene uncertain. CDR1 is MNHEY, CDR2 SVGEGT, per germline. The V end lost 5 bases, the J end lost 2 bases, and 4 bases lay between the germline ends. CDR3 length: 12 amino acids. CDR3 in amino acids: CASSTTYNEQFF. CDR3 sequence (DNA): TGTGCCAGCAGTACTACCTACAATGAGCAGTTCTTC.